The present T cell receptor beta chain was sequenced within a study of cytomegalovirus exposure and HLA in healthy donors. Overall study findings and caveats: The study reported that TCR beta sequences accurately predicted HLA-A and HLA-B alleles in most subjects.

PCR involved 60 Vbeta and 13 Jbeta primers. TCRdb's table, derived via immunoSEQ multiplex PCR, lists solely in-frame clones and lacks some. The sample comprises about 110,000 clones, 74% of which are singletons, and 2.6% rests with the top ten. With 4 bases removed from V and 9 bases from J, the gap between germline ends came to 19 bases. The CDR3 spans 14 residues. Germline CDR1 is SGHRS and CDR2 is YFSETQ. Points on this clone: Its antigen is not known.

This sequence joins TRBV5-1 and TRBJ1-1; D is unclear. The TCR was taken from a man in his forties or fifties in good health and CMV-seropositive. The sample taken for sequencing was PBMCs. The DNA for the CDR3 is TGCGCCAGCAGCGTCACTGGGGATGAGGGAAAAGCTTTCTTT. Its protein product is CASSVTGDEGKAFF.